The sequence of this T cell receptor beta chain was determined in a study of preoperative IRX-2 immunotherapy in early breast cancer. CDR3 length: 16 residues. Deletions cut 2 bases from V and 7 bases from J, with 17 bases between. Per the germline V gene, CDR1 is KGHSH and CDR2 is LQKENI. Measured with immunoSEQ multiplex PCR; TCRdb has only the in-frame clones, and not every one. The profile shows 34,000 or so clones, around 86% of them singletons. The treatment here: preoperative locoregional IRX-2 cytokine immunotherapy. The TCR was taken from a human donor with breast cancer. The chain couples TRBV18 to TRBJ2-2; D might be TRBD2 (6 bases). The material was lymph node tissue, obtained from a patient treated with IRX-2 immunotherapy. The CDR3 sequence: CASSPFRGKRGGELFF. The CDR3 nucleotides are TGTGCCAGCTCACCATTTCGCGGGAAGAGAGGCGGGGAGCTGTTTTTT.